Each of the 8 T cell receptor beta chains below was sequenced from the same sample in a study of blood T cell repertoires in COVID-19. The protocol was immunoSEQ multiplex PCR, while the TCRdb copy is restricted to in-frame clones and leaves out a portion. The data show 380,000 or so clones, roughly 90% seen once. Sequencing was done on a sample of peripheral blood. Source of these receptors: a middle-aged man with acute or convalescent COVID-19.

The chain combines TRBV6-5 with TRBJ1-2; D call uncertain. CDR1 and CDR2 from the germline V gene are MNHEY and SVGAGI. The CDR3 consists of 15 residues. V was cut by 0 bases and J by 7 bases, with 15 bases left in between. The CDR3 nucleotides read TGTGCCAGCAGTTACTCGGAGATATCCTATGTTGGCTACACCTTC. Amino acid sequence: CASSYSEISYVGYTF.

This rearrangement joins TRBV29-1 to TRBJ1-2; TRBD1 aligns across 9 bases. The J segment lost 7 bases and the V segment lost 7 bases, leaving 10 bases of the junction unmatched. CDR1 SQVTM and CDR2 ANQGSEA come from the germline V gene. CDR3 size: 13 residues. The CDR3: CSASDRGGTGYTF. Written as DNA, the CDR3 is TGCAGCGCCTCGGACAGGGGAGGGACTGGCTACACCTTC. Using reference TRBV29-1 and TRBJ1-2 for the parts outside the CDR3, the full variable domain is SAVISQKPSRDICQRGTSLTIQCQVDSQVTMMFWYRQQPGQSLTLIATANQGSEATYESGFVIDKFPISRPNLTFSTLTVSNMSPEDSSIYLCSASDRGGTGYTFGSGTRLTVV.

The CDR3 nucleotides are TGTGCCAGCAGCCATCCGAGGCAGGGGTGGGGCACAGATACGCAGTATTTT. Translation: CASSHPRQGWGTDTQYF. The chain has TRBV3-1 (or the pseudogene TRBV3-2) and TRBJ2-3, with D maybe TRBD1 (6 bases). The germline V and J ends were trimmed by 3 bases and 1 base, with 17 bases remaining between them. Germline V lookup: CDR1 LGHDT, CDR2 YNNKEL (reference sequence). The CDR3 totals 17 residues.

The chain recombines TRBV7-3 with TRBJ2-1; TRBD2 is a possible D gene (7 bases). Trimming removed 5 bases at V and 5 bases at J, with 19 bases between. Per the germline V gene, CDR1 is SGHTA and CDR2 is FQGTGA. CDR3 size: 16 residues. The CDR3 sequence: CASSPGAGEGDNEQFF. The CDR3 DNA is TGTGCCAGCAGCCCCGGTGCGGGAGAGGGGGACAATGAGCAGTTCTTC.

The genes are TRBV4-1 and TRBJ1-2, with 7 bases lining up with TRBD1. V was pared by 3 bases and J by 6 bases, with 7 bases of the junction left unmatched. Germline assignment: CDR1 MGHRA and CDR2 YSYEKL. This CDR3 is built from 14 residues. CDR3 sequence: CASSHLGGRDGYTF. CDR3 bases: TGCGCCAGCAGCCACCTAGGGGGCAGGGATGGCTACACCTTC.

This sequence joins TRBV27 and TRBJ1-5; TRBD1 matches 10 bases. Trimming removed 4 bases from V and 5 bases from J; junction bases left unmatched: 5. Per the germline V gene, CDR1 is MNHEY and CDR2 is SMNVEV (reference sequence). The CDR3 contains 15 residues. CDR3 in amino acids: CASSWTGGVDQPQHF. The CDR3 nucleotides are TGTGCCAGCAGTTGGACAGGGGGGGTGGATCAGCCCCAGCATTTT.

This chain links TRBV27 with TRBJ1-1; tentative D call: TRBD1 (5 bases). The germline V gene has CDR1 MNHEY and CDR2 SMNVEV (reference sequence). V lost 1 base and J 0 bases, leaving 9 bases between the germline ends. The CDR3 extends over 15 amino acids. CDR3 residues: CASSLWPDMNTEAFF. For the CDR3, the DNA is TGTGCCAGCAGTTTATGGCCGGACATGAACACTGAAGCTTTCTTT.

The rearrangement joins TRBV11-1 to TRBJ2-1; 7 nucleotides match TRBD2. V trimming: 3 bases; J trimming: 6 bases; junction bases outside the gene matches: 8. Germline CDR1 reads SGHAT; CDR2 reads FQDESV (reference sequence). This CDR3 has 15 residues. CDR3 DNA: TGTGCCAGCAGCTTGGGTGCGGGAGCCCGCAATGAGCAGTTCTTC. This gives the protein CASSLGAGARNEQFF.